This T cell receptor (beta chain) was retrieved from a study of cytomegalovirus exposure and HLA in healthy donors. Germline V CDR1 and CDR2: ENHRY, SYGVKD. The junction had 6 bases not matched to a gene; V was cut back by 6 bases and J by 9 bases. There are 13 residues in the CDR3. 60 Vbeta and 13 Jbeta primers were used in PCR. Sequencing was performed with immunoSEQ multiplex PCR; in TCRdb, only in-frame clones are kept and a portion is missing. The sample records 150,000 to 200,000 clones, around 82% being singletons. Sequenced input: PBMCs. V and J are TRBV10-3 and TRBJ2-4, with TRBD1 matching 9 bases. The clonotype originates from a man in his sixties in good health and CMV-seronegative. The CDR3 bases are TGTGCCATCAGACAGGACAGGGGTGTCATTCAGTACTTC. Protein: CAIRQDRGVIQYF.